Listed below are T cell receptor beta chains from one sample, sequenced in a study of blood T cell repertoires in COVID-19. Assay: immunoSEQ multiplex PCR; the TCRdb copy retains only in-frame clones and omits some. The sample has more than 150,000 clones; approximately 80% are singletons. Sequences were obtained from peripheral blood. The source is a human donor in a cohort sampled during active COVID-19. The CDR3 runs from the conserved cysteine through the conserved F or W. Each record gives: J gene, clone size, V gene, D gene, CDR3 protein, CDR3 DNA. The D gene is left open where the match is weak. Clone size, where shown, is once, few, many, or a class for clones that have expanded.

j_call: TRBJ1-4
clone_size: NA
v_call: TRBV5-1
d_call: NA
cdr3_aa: CASSLSGRGGEKLFF
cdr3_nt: TGCGCCAGCAGCTTGAGTGGCCGAGGAGGTGAAAAACTGTTTTTT

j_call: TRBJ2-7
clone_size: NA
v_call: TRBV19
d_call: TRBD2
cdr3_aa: CASSITGTSAYEQYF
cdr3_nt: TGTGCCAGTAGTATTACCGGGACTAGTGCTTACGAGCAGTACTTC

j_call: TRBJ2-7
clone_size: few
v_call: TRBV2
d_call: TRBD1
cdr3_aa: CASSRTGFSYEQYF
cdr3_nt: TGTGCCAGCAGTCGGACAGGGTTCTCCTACGAGCAGTACTTC

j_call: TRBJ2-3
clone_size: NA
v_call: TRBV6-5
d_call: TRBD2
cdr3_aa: CASSYGTSDTDTQYF
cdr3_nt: TGTGCCAGCAGTTACGGGACTAGCGATACAGATACGCAGTATTTT

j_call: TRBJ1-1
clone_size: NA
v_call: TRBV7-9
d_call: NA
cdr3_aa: CASSAQTKKAFF
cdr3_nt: TGTGCCAGCAGCGCCCAGACAAAGAAAGCTTTCTTT

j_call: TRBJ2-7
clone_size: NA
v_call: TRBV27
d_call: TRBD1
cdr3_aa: CASSLLDRGKQYF
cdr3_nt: TGTGCCAGCAGTTTATTGGACAGGGGAAAGCAGTACTTC

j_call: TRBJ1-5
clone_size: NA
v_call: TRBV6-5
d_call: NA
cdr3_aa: CASTNGGLAQPQHF
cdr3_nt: TGTGCCAGCACCAACGGGGGGCTCGCTCAGCCCCAGCATTTT

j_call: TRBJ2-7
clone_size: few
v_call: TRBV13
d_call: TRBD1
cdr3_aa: CASRAKGQGAWEQYF
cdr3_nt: TGTGCCAGCAGAGCCAAAGGACAGGGGGCTTGGGAGCAGTACTTC

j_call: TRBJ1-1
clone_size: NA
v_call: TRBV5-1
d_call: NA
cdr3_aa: CASSLARGASEAFF
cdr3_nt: TGCGCCAGCAGCTTGGCTCGGGGGGCATCTGAAGCTTTCTTT

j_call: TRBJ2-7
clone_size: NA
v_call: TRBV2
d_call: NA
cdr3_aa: CASSGGDSYYEQYF
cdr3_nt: TGTGCCAGCAGTGGAGGCGACAGCTACTACGAGCAGTACTTC

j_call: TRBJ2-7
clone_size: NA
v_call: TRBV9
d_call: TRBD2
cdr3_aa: CASSGSGGALKEQYF
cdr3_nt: TGTGCCAGCAGCGGTAGCGGGGGGGCCTTAAAAGAGCAGTACTTC

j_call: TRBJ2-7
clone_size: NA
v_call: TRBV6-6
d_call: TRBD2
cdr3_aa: CASTPGGMESEQYF
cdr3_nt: TGTGCCAGCACCCCGGGAGGGATGGAAAGCGAGCAGTACTTC

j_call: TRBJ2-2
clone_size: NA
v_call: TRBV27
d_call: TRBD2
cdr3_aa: CASILSGGDITGELFF
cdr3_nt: TGTGCCAGCATCCTTAGCGGGGGGGATATCACCGGGGAGCTGTTTTTT

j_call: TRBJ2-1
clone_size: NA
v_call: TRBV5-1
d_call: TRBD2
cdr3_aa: CASSGSGGYSYNEQFF
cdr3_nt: TGCGCCAGCAGCGGTAGCGGGGGGTACTCCTACAATGAGCAGTTCTTC

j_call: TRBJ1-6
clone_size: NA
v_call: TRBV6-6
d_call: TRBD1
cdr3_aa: CASSYPGQGFYSPLHF
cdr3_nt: TGTGCCAGCAGTTACCCGGGACAGGGGTTTTATTCACCCCTCCACTTT

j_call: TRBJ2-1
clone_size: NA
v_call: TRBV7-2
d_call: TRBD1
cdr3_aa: CASSLGGQGANEQFF
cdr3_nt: TGTGCCAGCAGCTTAGGCGGACAGGGGGCAAATGAGCAGTTCTTC

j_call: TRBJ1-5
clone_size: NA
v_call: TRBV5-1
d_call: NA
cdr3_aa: CASSLGASQPQHF
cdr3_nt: TGCGCCAGCAGCTTGGGGGCCAGTCAGCCCCAGCATTTT

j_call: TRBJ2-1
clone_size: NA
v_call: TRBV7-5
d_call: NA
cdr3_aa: CVSPRGTGGNEQFF
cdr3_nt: TGTGTCAGCCCTCGGGGGACAGGAGGCAATGAGCAGTTCTTC

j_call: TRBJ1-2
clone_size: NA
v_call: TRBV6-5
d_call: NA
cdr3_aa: CASSSTNYGYTF
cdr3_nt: TGTGCCAGCAGCTCTACTAACTATGGCTACACCTTC

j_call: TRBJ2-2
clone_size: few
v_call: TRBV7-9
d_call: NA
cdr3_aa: CASSLSGDYTGELFF
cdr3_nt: TGTGCCAGCAGCTTATCTGGGGACTACACCGGGGAGCTGTTTTTT

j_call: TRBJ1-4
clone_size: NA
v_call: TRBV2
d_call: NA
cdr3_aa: CASRNDRPIDRGKLFF
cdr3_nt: TGTGCCAGCAGAAACGACAGGCCCATAGATCGAGGAAAACTGTTTTTT

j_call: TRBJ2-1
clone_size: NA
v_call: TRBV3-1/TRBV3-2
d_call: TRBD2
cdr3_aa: CASSQDPGTSGGAQFF
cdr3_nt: TGTGCCAGCAGCCAAGATCCCGGGACTAGCGGGGGAGCGCAGTTCTTC

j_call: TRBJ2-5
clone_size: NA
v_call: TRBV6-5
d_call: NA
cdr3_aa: CASGLLLQETQYF
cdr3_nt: TGTGCCAGCGGACTTCTGCTCCAAGAGACCCAGTACTTC

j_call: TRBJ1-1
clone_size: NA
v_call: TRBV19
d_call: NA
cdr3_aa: CASTNRLVNTEAFF
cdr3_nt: TGTGCCAGTACTAATCGGTTGGTAAACACTGAAGCTTTCTTT

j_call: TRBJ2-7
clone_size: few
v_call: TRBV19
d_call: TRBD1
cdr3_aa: CASSRTGQGYEQYF
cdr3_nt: TGTGCCAGTAGTAGGACAGGGCAAGGCTACGAGCAGTACTTC

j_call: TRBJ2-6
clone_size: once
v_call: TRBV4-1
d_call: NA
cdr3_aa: CASSQDGQPHSGANVLTF
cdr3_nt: TGCGCCAGCAGCCAAGATGGACAGCCGCACTCTGGGGCCAACGTCCTGACTTTC

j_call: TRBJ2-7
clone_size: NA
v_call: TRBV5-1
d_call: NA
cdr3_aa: CASSLRTAGEHEQYF
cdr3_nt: TGCGCCAGCAGCTTGAGGACGGCAGGGGAGCACGAGCAGTACTTC

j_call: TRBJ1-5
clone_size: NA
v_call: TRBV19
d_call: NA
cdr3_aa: CASSIDLRRDRDQPQHF
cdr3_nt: TGTGCCAGTAGTATAGATCTACGCAGGGATAGGGATCAGCCCCAGCATTTT

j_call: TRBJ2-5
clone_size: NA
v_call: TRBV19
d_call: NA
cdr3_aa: CASSRRTDQETQYF
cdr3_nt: TGTGCCAGTAGTAGGAGGACGGACCAAGAGACCCAGTACTTC

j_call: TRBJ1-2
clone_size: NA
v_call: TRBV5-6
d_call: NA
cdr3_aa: CASSFGEGRNGYTF
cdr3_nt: TGTGCCAGCAGCTTCGGGGAGGGAAGGAATGGCTACACCTTC

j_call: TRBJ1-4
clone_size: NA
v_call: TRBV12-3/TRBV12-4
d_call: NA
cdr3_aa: CASSLGNEKLFF
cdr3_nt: TGTGCCAGCAGCCTCGGGAATGAAAAACTGTTTTTT

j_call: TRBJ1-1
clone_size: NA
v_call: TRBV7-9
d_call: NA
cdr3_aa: CASSLQGNTEAFF
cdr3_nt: TGTGCCAGCAGCTTACAGGGGAACACTGAAGCTTTCTTT

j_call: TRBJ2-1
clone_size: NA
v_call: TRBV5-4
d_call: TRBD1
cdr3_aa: CASSSDRVNEQFF
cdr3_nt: TGTGCCAGCAGTTCGGACAGGGTGAATGAGCAGTTCTTC

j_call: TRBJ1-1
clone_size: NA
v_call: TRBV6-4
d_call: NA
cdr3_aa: CASRTQGGEAFF
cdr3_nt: TGTGCCAGCAGAACACAGGGTGGTGAAGCTTTCTTT

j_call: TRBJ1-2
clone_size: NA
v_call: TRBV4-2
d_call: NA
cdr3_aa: CASSQTGTRGYTF
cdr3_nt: TGTGCCAGCAGCCAAACAGGGACCCGGGGCTACACCTTC

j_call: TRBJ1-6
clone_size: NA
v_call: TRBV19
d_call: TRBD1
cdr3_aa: CASRTTDREVFNSPLHF
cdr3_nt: TGTGCCAGTAGGACCACTGACAGGGAAGTTTTTAATTCACCCCTCCACTTT

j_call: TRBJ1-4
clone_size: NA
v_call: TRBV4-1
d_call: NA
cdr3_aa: CASSQPGQTNEKLFF
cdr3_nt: TGCGCCAGCAGCCAACCCGGACAGACGAATGAAAAACTGTTTTTT

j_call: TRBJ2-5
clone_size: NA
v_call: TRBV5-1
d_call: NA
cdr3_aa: CASSLASSWGETQYF
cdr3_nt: TGCGCCAGCAGCTTGGCCTCTAGTTGGGGCGAGACCCAGTACTTC

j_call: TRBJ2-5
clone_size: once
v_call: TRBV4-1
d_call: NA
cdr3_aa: CASSQGKGDAKTQYF
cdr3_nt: TGCGCCAGCAGCCAAGGGAAGGGGGACGCGAAGACCCAGTACTTC

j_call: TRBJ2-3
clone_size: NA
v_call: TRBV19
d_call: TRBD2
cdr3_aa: CASSIGSGAEDTQYF
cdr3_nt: TGTGCCAGTAGTATTGGTAGCGGGGCAGAAGATACGCAGTATTTT

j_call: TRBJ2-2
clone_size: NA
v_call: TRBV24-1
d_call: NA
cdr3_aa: CATSDSGSGELFF
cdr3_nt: TGTGCCACCAGTGATTCAGGATCCGGGGAGCTGTTTTTT

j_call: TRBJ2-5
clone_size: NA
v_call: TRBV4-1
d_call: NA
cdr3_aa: CASSQTPRTSQETQYF
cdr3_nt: TGCGCCAGCAGCCAAACTCCTCGGACTTCTCAAGAGACCCAGTACTTC

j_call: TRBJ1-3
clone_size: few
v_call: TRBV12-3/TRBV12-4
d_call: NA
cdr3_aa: CASSIDGNTIYF
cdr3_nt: TGTGCCAGCAGCATAGATGGAAACACCATATATTTT